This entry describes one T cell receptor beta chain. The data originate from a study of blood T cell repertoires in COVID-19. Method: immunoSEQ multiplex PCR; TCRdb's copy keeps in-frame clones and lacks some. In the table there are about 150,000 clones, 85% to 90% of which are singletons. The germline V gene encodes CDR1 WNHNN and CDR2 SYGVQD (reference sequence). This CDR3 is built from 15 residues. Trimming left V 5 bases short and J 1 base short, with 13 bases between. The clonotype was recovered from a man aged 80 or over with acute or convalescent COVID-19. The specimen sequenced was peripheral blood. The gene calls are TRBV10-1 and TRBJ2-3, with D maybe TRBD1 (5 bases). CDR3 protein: CASSSLGERTDTQYF. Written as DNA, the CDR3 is TGCGCCAGCAGTTCTCTAGGGGAACGCACAGATACGCAGTATTTT.